The rows below give T cell receptor beta chains drawn from one sample of a study of T cells in Graves' hyperthyroidism and ophthalmopathy. TCRdb independently ran MiXCR on the multiplex PCR reads; one entry per CDR3 protein. The top ten clones hold 15% to 20% of a sample with about 530,000 distinct CDR3 sequences, approximately 17% of them seen once. The sequencing input was blood. The receptors originated from a woman aged 18-29 years with Graves' ophthalmopathy. Both conserved end residues are trimmed from each CDR3. Each record gives: V gene, J gene, CDR3 protein.

TRBV28	TRBJ2-5	ASTQGGGGDGEIQY
TRBV5-1	TRBJ1-4	ASSLDRVEKLF
TRBV11-2	TRBJ2-1	ASSPGLAGEFYNEQF
TRBV20-1	TRBJ1-4	SAQGQPSDEKLF
TRBV5-1	TRBJ2-3	ASSLQTGTGDTDTQY
TRBV6-2/TRBV6-3	TRBJ1-1	ASSYNRAGGVNTEAF
TRBV6-6	TRBJ1-6	ASSYSRDRGSSPLH
TRBV15	TRBJ2-5	ATSRDLLDRAETQY
TRBV11-2	TRBJ2-5	ASSLVVGYPQETQY
TRBV11-2	TRBJ1-4	ASSSQGSGEKLF
TRBV10-3	TRBJ1-1	AISAKGDTEAF
TRBV5-6	TRBJ2-5	ASSLGKTGYLAETQY
TRBV7-2	TRBJ1-6	ASSLSGLGSPLH
TRBV20-1	TRBJ1-2	SARGQVHGYT
TRBV28	TRBJ1-5	ARTAGDRGFLPQH
TRBV12-3/TRBV12-4	TRBJ2-5	PRVGGVGETQY
TRBV5-1	TRBJ2-4	ASSLAAFDRVPNIQY
TRBV20-1	TRBJ2-1	SASKTGGYNEQF
TRBV29-1	TRBJ2-1	SATPLQGAEYNEQF
TRBV7-2	TRBJ2-5	ASSLAAGLAGQETQY
TRBV28	TRBJ1-5	ASKGGGQGGNQPQH
TRBV10-3	TRBJ2-1	AISEEFVAEQF
TRBV28	TRBJ1-2	ASTWGTVGRATNYGYT
TRBV6-1	TRBJ1-1	ASRKRGRISTEAF
TRBV10-3	TRBJ2-5	AISESDSGPAQETQY
TRBV4-3	TRBJ2-7	ASSQEAGESYEQY
TRBV7-7	TRBJ2-1	ASSLVGRNEQF
TRBV7-8	TRBJ2-1	ASSKGTSGDNEQF
TRBV6-2/TRBV6-3	TRBJ1-2	ASSYSPGGLNGYT
TRBV7-2	TRBJ1-5	ASSENRGHQPQH
TRBV28	TRBJ2-3	ASSFGDRGNTQY
TRBV5-8	TRBJ2-7	ASSLTGQGTWEQY
TRBV7-9	TRBJ2-2	ASSLEGPAAVDTGELF
TRBV19	TRBJ1-1	ASSMPGGPNTEAF
TRBV4-2	TRBJ2-1	ASSPRTSGSYNEQF
TRBV10-1	TRBJ2-1	ASPVLLYRVCPF
TRBV2	TRBJ1-5	ASSEGTVSFQPQH
TRBV11-2	TRBJ2-1	ASSQYGTGSYNEQF
TRBV5-1	TRBJ1-2	ASSLTYPPPGGSGYT
TRBV12-3/TRBV12-4	TRBJ1-5	ASRQQGLNQPQH